This T cell receptor beta chain was sequenced for a study of CD8+ T cells in alopecia areata. Study background: Administration of oral tofacitinib to treated patients was at 5 to 10 mg twice daily.

The authors extracted RNA and reverse transcribed it into cDNA as the sequencing template. Libraries were prepared by immunoSEQ multiplex PCR; TCRdb keeps only in-frame clonotypes and omits some of them. The sample lists about 270,000 clones; roughly 60% were seen once. This CDR3 spans 16 amino acids. Trimming removed 1 base from V and 8 bases from J; junction bases left unmatched: 10. Germline values: CDR1 SGDLS, CDR2 YYNGEE. Stated treatment: oral pan-JAK inhibitor, 5-10 mg twice daily. Of note for this clone: What it recognizes is unknown.

Study-level points and caveats: Clonality exceeded that of normal scalp in lesional scalp, most notably in alopecia totalis/universalis. Scalp clonality dropped significantly under tofacitinib, as did expanded CD8+ top-100 clones.

The specimen was CD4+ T cells sorted from blood, collected around week 54, from a patient treated with tofacitinib. This clonotype was obtained from a human donor with alopecia areata. The chain is built from TRBV9 and TRBJ2-2; 8 bases map to TRBD1. The CDR3 DNA follows: TGTGCCAGCAGCGTACGACCGGACAGGGTAAAAGGGGAGCTGTTTTTT. It is translated as CASSVRPDRVKGELFF.